This T cell receptor beta chain derives from a study of blood T cells in healthy people across ages. The authors ran a second PCR of about 6 to 12 cycles using a sample-barcoded 5' primer and a J-beta primer mix. TCRdb re-called the 5' RACE reads with MiXCR, one entry per CDR3 protein. The data contain 1.5 million or so distinct CDR3 sequences, less than 45% of them singletons. V lost 5 bases and J lost 3, with 11 bases in between. This CDR3 has 13 amino acids. Germline-derived CDR1 and CDR2 are SGHKS and YYEKEE (reference sequence). The genes are TRBV5-5 and TRBJ1-1, with a weak D call TRBD1 (5 bases). Sequenced input: blood. The clonotype originates from a woman younger than 30 in good health. DNA for the CDR3: TGTGCCAGCAGATGGGACCCCCACACTGAAGCTTTCTTT. Translated: CASRWDPHTEAFF.